The clone carrying this T cell receptor beta chain was found a few times. Its antigen is still unknown. Trimming removed 6 bases at V and 2 bases at J, with 5 bases between. CDR1 LNHDA and CDR2 SQIVND come from the germline V gene (reference sequence). CDR3 length: 12 amino acids. MiXCR, applied by TCRdb to the reads, yields one record per CDR3 protein. Here the sample spans 600,000 to 800,000 distinct CDR3 sequences, less than 25% being singletons. The record originates from a study of T cell repertoires in cytomegalovirus infection. For the study at large: Public TCR beta signatures marked donors with CMV infection and the matching HLA.

Study results and limitations: Cumulated frequencies of public TCR beta families served to identify carriers of CMV plus the relevant HLA. Dominating the ex vivo response were HLA-C-restricted CMV-specific TCR beta clonotypes.

Sample: CD8+ T cells from PBMCs. The genes are TRBV19 and TRBJ1-5, with D unclear. This clonotype was sampled from a human donor in good health (CMV status not recorded). Some clones in this sample may be carry-over from other donors' samples. CDR3 residues: CASRLGNQPQHF. The CDR3 DNA reads TGTGCCAGTAGACTTGGCAATCAGCCCCAGCATTTT.